The next 19 T cell receptor beta chains were all read from a single sample in a study of T cell repertoires in cytomegalovirus infection. TCRdb independently ran MiXCR on the reads; one entry per CDR3 protein. In the table there are approximately 270,000 distinct CDR3 sequences, roughly a fifth of which are singletons. Their antigens remain unidentified. The sample in question was cultured PBMCs, obtained from culture after CMV antigen stimulation. All receptors derive from a human donor in good health (CMV status not recorded). Some clones in this sample may be carry-over from other donors' samples.

This clonotype came up a few times. The chain has TRBV5-4 and TRBJ1-2; TRBD1 agrees at 9 bases. The V gene's germline CDR1 is SGHNT and CDR2 YYREEE (reference sequence). CDR3 length equals 12 residues. Trimming took 3 bases from V and 10 from J; bases not matched to a gene: 4. The CDR3 sequence is CASSYGTGYYTF. The CDR3 nucleotides are TGTGCCAGCAGCTATGGGACAGGGTACTACACCTTC.

This clonotype was observed at least ten times. J is TRBJ2-3 and V is TRBV7-2; possibly TRBD2 for D (6 bases). V lost 3 bases, J lost 5 bases, and 12 bases lay in between. Per germline, CDR1 SGHTA and CDR2 FQGNSA. This CDR3 has 14 amino acids. The CDR3 DNA sequence: TGTGCCAGCAGCTTGGGGGAGGATCAAGATACGCAGTATTTT. It specifies CASSLGEDQDTQYF.

In this sample, this clonotype turned up many times. The genes are TRBV11-3 and TRBJ1-1, with TRBD1 identical over 7 bases. The J segment lost 8 bases and the V segment lost 6 bases, leaving 12 bases of the junction unmatched. Germline V gives CDR1 SGHNT, CDR2 YENEEA. The CDR3 loop spans 14 amino acids. CDR3 bases: TGTGCCAGCAGTCCCAGAGCGTTACAGGGGGAAGCTTTCTTT. Its protein product is CASSPRALQGEAFF.

This clonotype was picked up a small number of times. V usage is TRBV6-6 and J usage is TRBJ2-1; TRBD1 or TRBD2 may be the D gene (5 bases each). This CDR3 is built from 21 residues. In germline, CDR1 is MNHNY, CDR2 SVGAGI (reference sequence). Between the trimmed V and J ends, which lost 0 bases and 0 bases, there was a span of 24 bases. The CDR3: CASSYSKTRDGYLSSYNEQFF. Written as DNA, the CDR3 is TGTGCCAGCAGTTACTCGAAGACCCGGGACGGTTACCTTAGCTCCTACAATGAGCAGTTCTTC.

This clonotype occurred a few times. The V call is TRBV2, the J call TRBJ1-5, with 9 bases matching TRBD1. J lost 6 bases, V lost 6 bases, and 9 bases had no gene match. Germline V gene data show CDR1 as SNHLY and CDR2 as FYNNEI. CDR3 length: 15 residues. The CDR3 region has the DNA TGTGCCAGCAGGTACACAGGGGGCGCAGGTCAGCCCCAGCATTTT. Amino acids: CASRYTGGAGQPQHF.

J is TRBJ2-7 and V is TRBV20-1; a possible D gene is TRBD1 (6 bases). Trimming stripped 8 bases from V and 0 bases from J, with 20 bases between. CDR1 and CDR2 from the germline V gene are DFQATT and SNEGSKA (reference sequence). This CDR3 has 15 amino acids. The CDR3 sequence: CSSNIPRGLSYEQYF. The CDR3 coding sequence is TGCAGTTCTAACATCCCCAGGGGTCTCTCCTACGAGCAGTACTTC.

There are a few counts of this clonotype. The chain joins TRBV20-1 to TRBJ2-7; 9 bases fit TRBD2. The CDR3 runs to 16 residues. Germline V lookup: CDR1 DFQATT, CDR2 SNEGSKA (reference sequence). Germline trimming cut 6 bases from V and 0 bases from J; bases unmatched to any gene: 12. The CDR3 DNA is TGCAGTGCCCTACCTAGCGGGATGGTTGGCTCCTACGAGCAGTACTTC. Its protein product is CSALPSGMVGSYEQYF.

This clonotype has more than one count but fewer than ten. J is TRBJ1-2 and V is TRBV29-1, with D uncertain. CDR1 and CDR2 (germline): SQVTM, ANQGSEA. The CDR3 is made up of 13 amino acids. Trimming removed 8 bases at V and 4 bases at J, with 17 bases between. The CDR3 reads CSITGPNSYGYTF. The DNA for the CDR3 is TGCAGCATCACCGGGCCGAACTCCTATGGCTACACCTTC.

This clonotype has ten or more counts. This may stem from a read error, because a much larger clone lies one nucleotide away. CDR3 DNA sequence: TGTGCCAGCAGCTTACCCACAGATACGCAGTATTTT. Its protein is CASSLPTDTQYF. The rearrangement uses TRBV7-2 and TRBJ2-3; D unclear. Germline V gives CDR1 SGHTA, CDR2 FQGNSA. The CDR3 length is 12 residues. V gave up 2 bases and J gave up 2 bases, with 2 bases separating them.

This clonotype showed up just a few times. The CDR3 nucleotides read TGTGCCAGCAGCTTAGGGGAGGGTCAGCCCCAGCATTTT. Its protein product is CASSLGEGQPQHF. The chain couples TRBV7-2 to TRBJ1-5; D not resolved. Trimming took off 1 base at V and 6 bases at J, with 7 bases between the two ends. Per the germline V gene, CDR1 is SGHTA and CDR2 is FQGNSA. The CDR3 sequence is 13 residues long.

The chain combines TRBV11-2 with TRBJ2-5; TRBD2 matches at 12 bases. Trimming took 4 bases from V and 3 from J; bases not matched to a gene: 3. The CDR3 is made up of 15 amino acids. The germline V gene has CDR1 SGHAT and CDR2 FQNNGV. The CDR3 DNA sequence: TGTGCCAGCAGCTGGACTAGCGGGAAGGAAGAGACCCAGTACTTC. Protein product: CASSWTSGKEETQYF.

V and J are TRBV6-5 and TRBJ1-6; D might be TRBD1 (6 bases). Trimming removed 7 bases from V and 6 bases from J, with 13 bases in between. Germline assignment: CDR1 MNHEY and CDR2 SVGAGI. This CDR3 contains 14 residues. The CDR3: CASKQTGSNSPLHF. The CDR3 DNA reads as TGTGCCAGCAAACAAACAGGGAGTAATTCACCCCTCCACTTT.

This clonotype was counted between two and nine times. The V and J genes are TRBV20-1 and TRBJ2-7; D is perhaps TRBD1 or TRBD2 (5 bases each). The germline V and J ends were trimmed by 5 bases and 0 bases, with 14 bases remaining between them. The germline V gene encodes CDR1 DFQATT and CDR2 SNEGSKA (reference sequence). The CDR3 has 14 amino acids. CDR3 nucleotides: TGCAGTGCTGGGAAAAAGGGGACCTCCTACGAGCAGTACTTC. It yields the protein CSAGKKGTSYEQYF.

This chain links TRBV5-1 with TRBJ2-2, with D uncertain. V was shortened by 7 bases and J by 6 bases, with 4 bases between the two germline ends. Germline V gives CDR1 SGHRS, CDR2 YFSETQ. The CDR3 totals 10 residues. CDR3 amino acids: CASLPGELFF. The CDR3 DNA is TGCGCCAGCCTTCCCGGGGAGCTGTTTTTT.

This clonotype was observed a handful of times. V gene TRBV12-3 or TRBV12-4 combines with J gene TRBJ2-3; the match to TRBD2 covers 9 bases. Germline trimming cut 5 bases from V and 2 bases from J; bases unmatched to any gene: 17. The CDR3 is 19 amino acids. This chain's CDR3 is CASSRKGGISGSLTDTQYF. Written as DNA, the CDR3 is TGTGCCAGCAGTCGAAAAGGCGGAATTAGCGGGAGTCTCACAGATACGCAGTATTTT.

Many counts were recorded for this clonotype. The chain is built from TRBV7-2 and TRBJ2-5; D not resolved. This CDR3 is built from 14 residues. V dropped 0 bases and J dropped 5 bases, with 10 bases sitting between them. The V gene's germline CDR1 is SGHTA and CDR2 FQGNSA. The CDR3 protein is CASSLAYPLETQYF. CDR3 DNA: TGTGCCAGCAGCTTAGCCTACCCGTTGGAGACCCAGTACTTC.

The table lists this clonotype with a few counts. Written as DNA, the CDR3 is TGTGCCACGAGGACAGGGAGCAACGAGCAGTACGTC. Its protein product is CATRTGSNEQYV. The V gene is TRBV10-3, the J gene TRBJ2-7; TRBD1 agrees at 8 bases. There are 12 residues in the CDR3. Germline-derived CDR1 and CDR2 are ENHRY and SYGVKD. V shed 10 bases and J 5 bases; nucleotides not matched to a gene: 7.

This clonotype was seen only a few times. The chain couples TRBV11-2 to TRBJ2-3; D is uncertain. V was cut by 0 bases and J by 8 bases, with 15 bases left in between. Germline V gene lookup returns CDR1 SGHAT and CDR2 FQNNGV. CDR3 size: 15 residues. CDR3 residues: CASSLDLTPVGTQYF. The CDR3 bases are TGTGCCAGCAGCTTAGATCTGACCCCAGTTGGTACGCAGTATTTT.

V gene TRBV19 combines with J gene TRBJ2-1, with TRBD2 matching over 13 bases. CDR3 length: 16 residues. V lost 1 base, J lost 8 bases, and 5 bases stayed unmatched. CDR1 LNHDA and CDR2 SQIVND come from the germline V gene (reference sequence). This CDR3 is CASSIGTSGSWDEQFF. As DNA, the CDR3 is TGTGCCAGTAGTATAGGGACTAGCGGGAGCTGGGATGAGCAGTTCTTC.